These 24 T cell receptor beta chains share one sample of origin, sequenced in a study of T cells in severe cutaneous drug reactions. Carbamazepine had induced Stevens-Johnson syndrome or toxic epidermal necrolysis in the sequenced donors. Libraries were made by iRepertoire multiplex PCR with TCR subtype-specific primers for bulk and single-cell sequencing. No DNA is given; TCRdb re-called the multiplex PCR reads and lists each CDR3 protein once. Its table records tens of thousands of distinct CDR3 sequences. Sequenced input: PBMCs. All receptors derive from a human donor with toxic epidermal necrolysis, a severe cutaneous drug reaction.

The gene calls are TRBV18 and TRBJ2-7; with no DNA, the TCRdb D assignment of TRBD2 cannot be verified. This CDR3 is built from 16 residues. The V gene's germline CDR1 is KGHSH and CDR2 LQKENI. The CDR3 protein is CASSPRHTSATYEQYF.

This CDR3 reads CSVWDYSPLEQYF. The rearrangement uses TRBV29-1 and TRBJ2-7; the TCRdb call, TRBD2, lacks DNA for checking. CDR1 SQVTM and CDR2 ANQGSEA come from the germline V gene. CDR3 length: 13 residues.

This chain joins TRBV7-2 and TRBJ2-3; TCRdb selects TRBD2, and the lack of DNA leaves this call unchecked. This CDR3 spans 16 amino acids. Germline loops: CDR1 SGHTA, CDR2 FQGNSA. The CDR3 loop is CASSRWTSGRTDTQYF.

This clonotype is called medium-sized based on its frequency. The rearrangement joins TRBV6-6 to TRBJ2-1; checking the TCRdb D call of TRBD2 is not possible without DNA. This CDR3 has 15 residues. The V gene's germline CDR1 is MNHNY and CDR2 SVGAGI (reference sequence). CDR3 protein: CASRLSESSYNEQFF.

Measured by frequency, this clonotype is medium-sized. V gene TRBV9 combines with J gene TRBJ2-7; as DNA is missing, the TRBD1 call by TCRdb cannot be tested. Per germline, CDR1 SGDLS and CDR2 YYNGEE. The length of the CDR3 is 15 residues. The CDR3 sequence: CASSASGTGAYEQYF.

The chain carries TRBV10-3 and TRBJ2-7; absent DNA, TCRdb's TRBD1 call cannot be checked. The CDR3 extends over 15 amino acids. CDR1 and CDR2 from the germline V gene are ENHRY and SYGVKD. CDR3 residues: CAISESGDRALEQYF.

The J gene is TRBJ1-1, the V gene TRBV4-1. This CDR3 is 15 amino acids long. CDR1 is MGHRA and CDR2 is YSYEKL in the germline V gene. The CDR3 is CASSQVGRGRTEAFF.

The CDR3 region is CSARDPGFTSYNEQFF. The chain has TRBV20-1 and TRBJ2-1; TCRdb proposes TRBD1, but this gene call is untestable without DNA. The CDR3 spans 16 residues. The V gene's germline CDR1 is DFQATT and CDR2 SNEGSKA (reference sequence).

The V and J genes are TRBV19 and TRBJ2-5; the TRBD2 assignment by TCRdb is unverifiable without DNA. The CDR3 extends over 14 amino acids. The germline gives CDR1 LNHDA, CDR2 SQIVND (reference sequence). The CDR3 here is CASTNKGLAETQYF.

The chain recombines TRBV6-5 with TRBJ2-1. Germline CDR1 MNHEY, CDR2 SVGAGI. There are 13 residues in the CDR3. The CDR3 loop reads CASSRSLYNEQFF.

J is TRBJ2-2 and V is TRBV29-1; the TCRdb call, TRBD1, lacks DNA for checking. Germline values: CDR1 SQVTM, CDR2 ANQGSEA. This CDR3 is 12 amino acids long. CDR3 sequence reads: CSLRLSDGELFF.

The chain is built from TRBV28 and TRBJ2-5. The germline CDR1 and CDR2 sequences are MDHEN and SYDVKM. This CDR3 has 16 amino acids. This CDR3 reads CASSTSDGWYQETQYF.

This sequence joins TRBV20-1 and TRBJ2-7; without DNA, the TCRdb call of TRBD2 cannot be checked. The CDR3 is 15 residues long. Germline CDR1 is DFQATT and CDR2 is SNEGSKA (reference sequence). The CDR3 reads CSAVPSGHYPYEQYF.

The chain combines TRBV28 with TRBJ1-2; there is no DNA to check the TCRdb D call of TRBD1. The length of the CDR3 is 15 residues. The germline V gene has CDR1 MDHEN and CDR2 SYDVKM. The CDR3 protein is CASAKNRQGMVGYTF.

The CDR3 here is CASSLRGTGGLNDIYGYTF. The chain joins TRBV7-8 to TRBJ1-2; TCRdb gives TRBD1 as the D gene, but with no DNA this cannot be confirmed. This CDR3 contains 19 residues. Per the germline V gene, CDR1 is SGHVS and CDR2 is FQNEAQ.

The rearrangement links TRBV3-1 to TRBJ1-2. The CDR3 covers 12 residues. Germline V CDR1 and CDR2: LGHDT, YNNKEL (reference sequence). The CDR3 region is CASSQASYGYTF. The full variable domain, rest sourced from reference TRBV3-1 and TRBJ1-2, is DTAVSQTPKYLVTQMGNDKSIKCEQNLGHDTMYWYKQDSKKFLKIMFSYNNKELIINETVPNRFSPKSPDKAHLNLHINSLELGDSAVYFCASSQASYGYTFGSGTRLTVV.

The rearrangement links TRBV20-1 to TRBJ2-3; the D call from TCRdb, TRBD2, cannot be confirmed without DNA. CDR1 and CDR2 (germline): DFQATT, SNEGSKA (reference sequence). This CDR3 has 15 residues. The CDR3 reads CSARSRDSSTDTQYF.

The chain couples TRBV27 to TRBJ1-1. CDR1 and CDR2 from the germline V gene are MNHEY and SMNVEV (reference sequence). The CDR3 runs 13 residues. CDR3 in amino acids: CASIGTEVTEAFF.

This chain links TRBV4-1 with TRBJ2-1; lacking DNA, the TRBD1 call made by TCRdb goes unchecked. Looked up from germline, CDR1 is MGHRA and CDR2 is YSYEKL. This CDR3 has 16 residues. The CDR3 sequence is CASSTTPGVIRDEQFF.

This sequence joins TRBV5-1 and TRBJ2-6; TCRdb's D call of TRBD2 is untestable without DNA. Germline V gene data show CDR1 as SGHRS and CDR2 as YFSETQ. The CDR3 totals 18 residues. CDR3 loop: CASSSFDGGRGGANVLTF.

By frequency, this clonotype registers medium-sized. The chain has TRBV9 and TRBJ1-4; there is no DNA to check the TCRdb D call of TRBD1. CDR1 and CDR2 (germline): SGDLS, YYNGEE. This CDR3 comprises 15 residues. The CDR3 sequence is CASSVSGTRVEKLFF.

The J gene is TRBJ2-5, the V gene TRBV15; TCRdb's D call, TRBD2, is unchecked because there is no DNA. CDR1 LNHNV and CDR2 YYDKDF come from the germline V gene (reference sequence). The CDR3 loop spans 14 amino acids. The CDR3: CATSNLAGVETQYF.

V and J are TRBV6-5 and TRBJ1-4; TCRdb gives TRBD1 as the D gene, but with no DNA this cannot be confirmed. The CDR3 runs to 16 residues. The germline V gene encodes CDR1 MNHEY and CDR2 SVGAGI. The CDR3 loop reads CASSYSIGGFGEKLFF.

V is TRBV24-1 and J is TRBJ2-3; TCRdb's assignment of TRBD1 cannot be checked, as there is no DNA. Germline CDR1 KGHDR, CDR2 SFDVKD. The CDR3 has 15 residues. The CDR3 region is CATSDPDSNTDTQYF.